This TCR beta chain stems from a study of lymphopenia after photon versus proton radiotherapy. Study conclusions and caveats: A bigger post-nadir fall in TCR diversity correlated inversely with survival time in deceased patients. Proton therapy kept repertoires fairly stable, unlike photons, which gained effector/memory cells. Oligoclonal CD8+ Temra expansion after nadir drove photon patients' diversity drop. Authors raise, but do not show, better survival with proton therapy.

For this clone: Its antigen is as yet unknown.

Repertoires were generated with immunoSEQ multiplex PCR, while TCRdb's copy carries only in-frame clones and drops some. The table lists 50,000 to 60,000 clones, roughly 90% of them singletons, with more than 15% in the top ten. The CDR3 is made up of 13 amino acids. Germline CDR1 is SQVTM and CDR2 is ANQGSEA. Trimming cost V 7 bases and J 6 bases; bases outside gene matches: 9. The chain uses TRBV29-1 and TRBJ2-7; 10 nucleotides line up with TRBD2. The sequence was obtained from a woman in her forties with cholangiocarcinoma. The sequencing used peripheral blood, collected from a patient treated with photon-based radiotherapy. The CDR3 bases are TGCAGCGCCCAAGCGGGAGGGCTAGGCGAGCAGTACTTC. This encodes CSAQAGGLGEQYF.